The 9 T cell receptor beta chains given below trace back to one sample, sequenced in a study of Graves' ophthalmopathy and Graves' hyperthyroidism. RNA transcripts served as template for amplifying TCR beta CDR3 sequences. Scientists carried out first-round RT-PCR using HTBI primers and then a second-round multiplex PCR. Using its own MiXCR run on the multiplex PCR reads, TCRdb lists one record per CDR3 protein. The table lists about 480,000 distinct CDR3 sequences, about 15% of them singletons, with 8% to 10% in the top ten. The sequenced sample was blood. These receptors originate from a woman aged 30 to 39 with Graves' ophthalmopathy.

This clonotype was recorded at least ten times. The chain couples TRBV12-3 or TRBV12-4 to TRBJ2-7; unclear D gene. The V end was cut by 6 bases, the J end by 0 bases, with 24 bases between. CDR3 length: 18 residues. The DNA for the CDR3 is TGTGCCAGCAGGCTCCTACCGACCAGCGACCTAGGCTCCTACGAGCAGTACTTC. It translates to CASRLLPTSDLGSYEQYF.

This clonotype was counted between two and nine times. This chain links TRBV6-1 with TRBJ1-6, with TRBD1 identical over 9 bases. The CDR3 length is 14 residues. The junction had 7 bases not matched to a gene; V was cut back by 6 bases and J by 10 bases. Germline V gives CDR1 MNHNS, CDR2 SASEGT. The CDR3 reads CASRPDRGISPLHF. CDR3 bases: TGTGCCAGCAGGCCTGACAGGGGGATATCACCCCTCCACTTT.

This clonotype was found many times. The rearrangement links TRBV4-1 to TRBJ1-1; D remains ambiguous. Germline lookup yields CDR1 MGHRA and CDR2 YSYEKL. The V end lost 0 bases, the J end lost 3 bases, and 8 bases lay between the germline ends. This CDR3 spans 14 amino acids. Written as DNA, the CDR3 is TGCGCCAGCAGCCAAGATGGCGGCGACACTGAAGCTTTCTTT. This codes for CASSQDGGDTEAFF.

This clonotype occurred many times. The chain links TRBV2 to TRBJ2-5, with 8 bases that match TRBD1. V gave up 0 bases and J gave up 4 bases; unmatched junction bases: 7. The CDR3 totals 16 residues. Germline CDR1 is SNHLY and CDR2 is FYNNEI. This chain's CDR3 is CASSEARTGTGETQYF. In nucleotides, the CDR3 is TGTGCCAGCAGTGAAGCCCGGACAGGGACTGGAGAGACCCAGTACTTC.

This clonotype has a count of ten or more. The V and J genes are TRBV28 and TRBJ2-7; tentative D call: TRBD2 (5 bases). CDR1 is MDHEN and CDR2 is SYDVKM in the germline V gene. The length of the CDR3 is 15 residues. With 10 bases removed from V and 1 base from J, the gap between germline ends came to 20 bases. In DNA form, the CDR3 reads TGTGCCACCGCCAGTAGTTGGGGAGTTTCCTACGAGCAGTACTTC. Its protein product is CATASSWGVSYEQYF.

This clonotype has ten or more counts. The J gene is TRBJ2-2, the V gene TRBV7-9, with D possibly TRBD1 on 5 matching bases. With 0 bases removed from V and 6 bases from J, the gap between germline ends came to 8 bases. Germline CDR1 and CDR2: SEHNR and FQNEAQ (reference sequence). The CDR3 consists of 14 residues. The CDR3 here is CASSLASGPGELFF. CDR3 bases: TGTGCCAGCAGCTTAGCTTCAGGGCCCGGGGAGCTGTTTTTT.

This clonotype has a count of ten or more. The genes are TRBV6-1 and TRBJ2-7; 13 bases align to TRBD2. The CDR3 is 14 residues long. The germline V gene encodes CDR1 MNHNS and CDR2 SASEGT. J was trimmed by 6 bases and V by 1 base; bases with no gene match: 0. The DNA of the CDR3 is TGTGCCAGCAGTGAAGGGACTAGCGGGAGCGAGCAGTACTTC. Amino acids: CASSEGTSGSEQYF.

This clonotype came up many times. The chain has TRBV28 and TRBJ2-5, with 7 bases fitting TRBD1. With V trimmed by 0 bases and J by 4 bases, 14 bases remained unmatched. Per germline, CDR1 MDHEN and CDR2 SYDVKM. The CDR3 sequence is 18 residues long. The CDR3 loop reads CASSLWGELTGVRETQYF. The CDR3, as DNA: TGTGCCAGCAGTTTATGGGGCGAACTTACAGGGGTCCGAGAGACCCAGTACTTC.

There are many counts of this clonotype. The J gene is TRBJ2-7, the V gene TRBV27; TRBD1 matches at 12 bases. The CDR3 is 15 residues long. V gave up 3 bases and J gave up 6 bases; unmatched junction bases: 6. Germline CDR1 MNHEY, CDR2 SMNVEV (reference sequence). The CDR3 DNA follows: TGTGCCAGCAGTTTCGGGGGACAGGGGGCGCTCGAGCAGTACTTC. Amino acid sequence: CASSFGGQGALEQYF.